This T cell receptor beta chain was found in a study of metastatic and nonmetastatic thyroid tumors. Looking at the study overall: Malignant and benign thyroid patients had repertoires compared in peripheral blood and tumor or nodule tissue.

Per the study methods: It was from CDR3 differences across clinicopathological groups that a distant-metastasis classifier for papillary thyroid cancer was built. TCRdb reanalyzed the PCR reads with MiXCR. What appears here as the V and J calls and clone size reflects TCRdb's work, not the paper's. The repertoire holds around 45,000 clones, with about 4.3% as singletons. Study outcomes and limitations: Benign nodules reportedly had significantly lower TCR beta diversity than malignant thyroid tumors in blood and tumor.

No patient received treatment before thyroid surgery. This clone was counted many times. Antigen: not known. The sample comprised blood. The receptor was derived from a female donor with papillary thyroid cancer or a benign thyroid nodule (not recorded which). Some clones in this sample may be carry-over from other donors' samples.

Here the CDR3 DNA reads TGTGCCAGTAGTATGAGACCCGGCAGGGGCGGCTATTCACCCCTCCACTTT. Its translation is CASSMRPGRGGYSPLHF. The chain uses TRBV19 and TRBJ1-6, with D maybe TRBD1 (6 bases). This CDR3 spans 17 amino acids. In germline, CDR1 is LNHDA, CDR2 SQIVND (reference sequence). The V end lost 3 bases, the J end lost 8 bases, and 20 bases lay between the germline ends.